The 9 T cell receptor beta chains given below trace back to one sample, sequenced in a study of cytomegalovirus exposure and HLA in healthy donors. The PCR contained 60 Vbeta and 13 Jbeta primers. Assay used: immunoSEQ multiplex PCR; TCRdb lists only in-frame clones, some missing. The table records more than 80,000 clones, approximately 75% of them present only once. Sequencing used PBMCs. All receptors come from a female donor in good health and CMV-seropositive.

The chain employs TRBV11-2 and TRBJ1-2; a possible D gene is TRBD1 (6 bases). Germline CDR1 and CDR2: SGHAT and FQNNGV. Trimming took off 3 bases at V and 4 bases at J, with 15 bases between the two ends. The CDR3 runs to 15 residues. CDR3 amino acids: CASSFIRGRGYGYTF. The CDR3 nucleotides are TGTGCCAGCAGCTTTATCAGGGGTAGAGGCTATGGCTACACCTTC.

The genes are TRBV28 and TRBJ1-2, with D hard to call. V was cut by 1 base and J by 6 bases, with 9 bases left in between. The V gene's germline CDR1 is MDHEN and CDR2 SYDVKM. The length of the CDR3 is 13 residues. CDR3 residues: CASSLYTTNGYTF. The CDR3 region has the DNA TGTGCCAGCAGTTTATACACTACGAATGGCTACACCTTC.

V and J are TRBV30 and TRBJ2-5; D is uncertain. Near its end, the DNA agrees better with TRBJ2-7, so the J call may be wrong. The germline V gene encodes CDR1 GTSNPN and CDR2 SVGIG (reference sequence). The CDR3 runs to 14 residues. The CDR3 DNA is TGTGCCTGGAGTCTCCCCGGTGGGGCCTACGAGCAGTACTTC. Translating it yields CAWSLPGGAYEQYF.

The chain carries TRBV6-5 and TRBJ1-1, with 7 bases identical to TRBD1. Per the germline V gene, CDR1 is MNHEY and CDR2 is SVGAGI. The J segment lost 3 bases and the V segment lost 7 bases, leaving 5 bases of the junction unmatched. This CDR3 spans 13 amino acids. The CDR3 nucleotides read TGTGCCAGCACCTCGACAGGGTACACTGAAGCTTTCTTT. Its protein is CASTSTGYTEAFF.

The chain links TRBV11-2 to TRBJ2-7, with unresolved D. V lost 3 bases to trimming and J lost 5 bases, with 5 bases between them. Per germline, CDR1 SGHAT and CDR2 FQNNGV. This CDR3 region has 11 residues. The CDR3 reads CASSFSNEQYF. The CDR3 coding sequence is TGTGCCAGCAGCTTTAGTAACGAGCAGTACTTC. The variable domain in full, with the rest retrieved from reference TRBV11-2 and TRBJ2-7, is EAGVAQSPRYKIIEKRQSVAFWCNPISGHATLYWYQQILGQGPKLLIQFQNNGVVDDSQLPKDRFSAERLKGVDSTLKIQPAKLEDSAVYLCASSFSNEQYFGPGTRLTVT.

The rearrangement joins TRBV7-2 to TRBJ2-5; possibly TRBD2 for D (5 bases). Trimming stripped 1 base from V and 5 bases from J, with 17 bases between. This CDR3 comprises 16 residues. The germline V gene encodes CDR1 SGHTA and CDR2 FQGNSA. The CDR3: CASSLEGGLAPETQYF. CDR3 sequence (DNA): TGTGCCAGCAGCTTAGAGGGCGGACTGGCCCCGGAGACCCAGTACTTC.

This sequence joins TRBV19 and TRBJ1-1; 8 bases match TRBD1. CDR3 length: 16 amino acids. V shed 5 bases and J 1 base; nucleotides not matched to a gene: 9. Germline V gives CDR1 LNHDA, CDR2 SQIVND (reference sequence). The CDR3 sequence: CASSPNSGTGNTEAFF. For the CDR3, the DNA is TGTGCCAGTAGTCCTAATTCCGGGACAGGGAACACTGAAGCTTTCTTT.

The chain links TRBV7-8 to TRBJ2-2; TRBD2 is a possible D gene (6 bases). There are 15 residues in the CDR3. V was pared by 5 bases and J by 3 bases, with 13 bases between. Germline V gene sequence: CDR1 SGHVS, CDR2 FQNEAQ. CDR3 in amino acids: CASSRLGADTGELFF. The CDR3 DNA reads as TGTGCCAGCAGCCGACTAGGGGCCGACACCGGGGAGCTGTTTTTT.

The rearrangement joins TRBV4-1 to TRBJ2-7; 11 bases agree with TRBD2. Trimming removed 1 base from V and 0 bases from J; junction bases left unmatched: 5. Looked up from germline, CDR1 is MGHRA and CDR2 is YSYEKL. There are 17 residues in the CDR3. The CDR3: CASSQVLAGAISYEQYF. In DNA form, the CDR3 reads TGCGCCAGCAGCCAAGTACTAGCGGGGGCCATCTCCTACGAGCAGTACTTC.